This T cell receptor beta chain is drawn from a study of control samples from healthy donors and cancer patients. Some clones are missing from TCRdb's copy, which holds only in-frame ones; the method was immunoSEQ multiplex PCR. The sample lists 70,000 to 90,000 clones, 80% to 90% occurring once. Trimming pared 4 bases from V and 1 base from J, leaving 10 bases between. This CDR3 has 14 amino acids. From germline, CDR1 is SEHNR and CDR2 FQNEAQ (reference sequence). Sequenced input: PBMCs. The receptor was derived from a woman aged 60-75 years with head and neck cancer. The genes are TRBV7-9 and TRBJ1-1, with a weak D call TRBD1 (5 bases). The CDR3 sequence: CASSYGRGNTEAFF. CDR3 coding DNA: TGTGCCAGCAGCTACGGAAGGGGGAACACTGAAGCTTTCTTT. Full variable domain (remainder filled in from reference TRBV7-9 and TRBJ1-1): DTGVSQNPRHKITKRGQNVTFRCDPISEHNRLYWYRQTLGQGPEFLTYFQNEAQLEKSRLLSDRFSAERPKGSFSTLEIQRTEQGDSAMYLCASSYGRGNTEAFFGQGTRLTVV.